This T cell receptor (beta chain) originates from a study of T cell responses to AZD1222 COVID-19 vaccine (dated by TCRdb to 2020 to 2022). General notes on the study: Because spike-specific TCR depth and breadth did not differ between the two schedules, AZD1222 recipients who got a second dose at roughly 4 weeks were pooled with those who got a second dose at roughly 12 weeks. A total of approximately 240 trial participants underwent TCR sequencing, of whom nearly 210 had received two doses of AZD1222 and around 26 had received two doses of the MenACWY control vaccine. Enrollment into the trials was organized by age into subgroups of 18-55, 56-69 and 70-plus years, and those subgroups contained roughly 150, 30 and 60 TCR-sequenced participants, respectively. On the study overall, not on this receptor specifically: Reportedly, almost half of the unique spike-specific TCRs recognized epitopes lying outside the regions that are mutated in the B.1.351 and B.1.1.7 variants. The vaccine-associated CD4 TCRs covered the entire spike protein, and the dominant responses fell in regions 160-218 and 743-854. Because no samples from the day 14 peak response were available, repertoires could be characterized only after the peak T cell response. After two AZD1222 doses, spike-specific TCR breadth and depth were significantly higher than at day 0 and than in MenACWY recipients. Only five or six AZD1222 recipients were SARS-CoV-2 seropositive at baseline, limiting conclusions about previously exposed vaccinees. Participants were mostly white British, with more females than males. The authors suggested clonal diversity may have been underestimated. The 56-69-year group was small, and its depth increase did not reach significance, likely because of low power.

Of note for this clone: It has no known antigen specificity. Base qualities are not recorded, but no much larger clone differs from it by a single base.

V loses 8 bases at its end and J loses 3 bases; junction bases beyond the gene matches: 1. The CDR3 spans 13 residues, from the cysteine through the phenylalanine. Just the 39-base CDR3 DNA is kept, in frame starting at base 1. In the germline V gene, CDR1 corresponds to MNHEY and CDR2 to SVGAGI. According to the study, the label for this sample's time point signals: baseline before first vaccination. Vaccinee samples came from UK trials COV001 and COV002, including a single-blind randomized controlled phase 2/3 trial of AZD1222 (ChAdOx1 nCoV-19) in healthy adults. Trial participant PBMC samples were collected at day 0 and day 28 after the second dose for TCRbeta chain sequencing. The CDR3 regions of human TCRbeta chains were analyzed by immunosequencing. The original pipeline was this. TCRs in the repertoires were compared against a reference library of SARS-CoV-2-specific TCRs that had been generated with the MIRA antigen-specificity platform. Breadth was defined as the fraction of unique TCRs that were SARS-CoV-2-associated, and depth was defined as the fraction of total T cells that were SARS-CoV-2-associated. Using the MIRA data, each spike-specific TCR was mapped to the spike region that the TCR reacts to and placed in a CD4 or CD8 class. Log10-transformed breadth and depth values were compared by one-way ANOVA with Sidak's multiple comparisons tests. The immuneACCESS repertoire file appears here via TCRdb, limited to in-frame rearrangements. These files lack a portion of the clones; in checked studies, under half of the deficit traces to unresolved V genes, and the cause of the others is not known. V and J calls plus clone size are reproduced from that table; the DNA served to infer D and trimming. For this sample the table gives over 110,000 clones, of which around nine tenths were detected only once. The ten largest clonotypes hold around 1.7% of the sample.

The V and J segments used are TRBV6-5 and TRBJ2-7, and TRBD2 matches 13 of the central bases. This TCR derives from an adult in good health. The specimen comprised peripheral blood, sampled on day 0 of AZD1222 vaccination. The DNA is TGTGCCAGCCGGACTAGCGGGAGCTACGAGCAGTACTTC. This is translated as CASRTSGSYEQYF.